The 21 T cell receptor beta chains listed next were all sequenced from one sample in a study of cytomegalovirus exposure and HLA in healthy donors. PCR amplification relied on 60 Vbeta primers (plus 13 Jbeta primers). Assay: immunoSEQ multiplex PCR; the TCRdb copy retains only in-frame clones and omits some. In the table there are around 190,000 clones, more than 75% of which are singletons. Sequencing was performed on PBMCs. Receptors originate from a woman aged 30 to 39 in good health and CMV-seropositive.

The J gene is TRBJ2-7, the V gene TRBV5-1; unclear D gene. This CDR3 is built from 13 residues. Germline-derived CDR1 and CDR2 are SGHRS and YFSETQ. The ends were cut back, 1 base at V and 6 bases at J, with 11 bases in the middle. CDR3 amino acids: CASSLSPGAEQYF. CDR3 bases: TGCGCCAGCAGCTTGAGTCCCGGAGCCGAGCAGTACTTC. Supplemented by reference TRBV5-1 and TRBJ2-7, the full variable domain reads KAGVTQTPRYLIKTRGQQVTLSCSPISGHRSVSWYQQTPGQGLQFLFEYFSETQRNKGNFPGRFSGRQFSNSRSEMNVSTLELGDSALYLCASSLSPGAEQYFGPGTRLTVT.

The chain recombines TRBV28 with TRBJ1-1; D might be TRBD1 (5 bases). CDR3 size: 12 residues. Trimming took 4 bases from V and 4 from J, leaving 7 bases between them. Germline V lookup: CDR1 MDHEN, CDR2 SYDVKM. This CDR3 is CASSWGVTEAFF. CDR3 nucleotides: TGTGCCAGCAGTTGGGGGGTCACTGAAGCTTTCTTT.

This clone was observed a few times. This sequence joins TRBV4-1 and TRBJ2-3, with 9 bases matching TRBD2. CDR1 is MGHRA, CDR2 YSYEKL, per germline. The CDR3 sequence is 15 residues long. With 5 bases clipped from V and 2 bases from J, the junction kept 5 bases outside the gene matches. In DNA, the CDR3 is TGCGCCAGCAGCGCGCTAGCGGGAACCACAGATACGCAGTATTTT. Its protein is CASSALAGTTDTQYF.

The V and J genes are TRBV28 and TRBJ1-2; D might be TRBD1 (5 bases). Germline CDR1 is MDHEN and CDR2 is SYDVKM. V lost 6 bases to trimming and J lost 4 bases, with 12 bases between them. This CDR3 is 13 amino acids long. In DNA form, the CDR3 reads TGTGCCAGCAGAGATCAGGGCTCCTATGGCTACACCTTC. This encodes CASRDQGSYGYTF.

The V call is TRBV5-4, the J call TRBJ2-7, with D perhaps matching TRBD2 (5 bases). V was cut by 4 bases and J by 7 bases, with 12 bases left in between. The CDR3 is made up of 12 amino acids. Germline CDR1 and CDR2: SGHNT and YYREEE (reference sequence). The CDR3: CASSSTTGEQYF. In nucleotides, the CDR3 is TGTGCCAGCAGCAGTACCACGGGGGAGCAGTACTTC. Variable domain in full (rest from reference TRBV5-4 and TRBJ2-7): ETGVTQSPTHLIKTRGQQVTLRCSSQSGHNTVSWYQQALGQGPQFIFQYYREEENGRGNFPPRFSGLQFPNYSSELNVNALELDDSALYLCASSSTTGEQYFGPGTRLTVT.

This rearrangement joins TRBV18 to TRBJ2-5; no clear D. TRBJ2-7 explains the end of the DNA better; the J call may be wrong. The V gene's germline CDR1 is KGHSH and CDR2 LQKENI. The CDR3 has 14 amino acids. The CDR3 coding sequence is TGTGCCAGCTCACCACCACGCCCTTCCTACGAGCAGTACTTC. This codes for CASSPPRPSYEQYF.

CDR3 in DNA: TGTGCCAGCAGTCGCCCCGGGACAGGGCGGGACACCGGGGAGCTGTTTTTT. Protein product: CASSRPGTGRDTGELFF. V usage is TRBV28 and J usage is TRBJ2-2; 9 bases match TRBD1. Germline lookup yields CDR1 MDHEN and CDR2 SYDVKM. V lost 5 bases to trimming and J lost 3 bases; unmatched junction nucleotides: 10. The length of the CDR3 is 17 residues.

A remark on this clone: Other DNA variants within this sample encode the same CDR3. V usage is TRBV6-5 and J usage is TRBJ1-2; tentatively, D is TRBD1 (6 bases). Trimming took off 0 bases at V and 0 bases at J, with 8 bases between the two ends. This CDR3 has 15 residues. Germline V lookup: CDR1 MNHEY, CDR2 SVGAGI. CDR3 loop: CASSYSRGANYGYTF. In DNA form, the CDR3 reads TGTGCCAGCAGTTACTCCAGGGGCGCTAACTATGGCTACACCTTC.

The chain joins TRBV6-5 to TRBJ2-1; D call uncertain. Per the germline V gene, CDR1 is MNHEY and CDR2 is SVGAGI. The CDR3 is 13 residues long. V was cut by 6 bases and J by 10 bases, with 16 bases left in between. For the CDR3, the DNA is TGTGCCAGCAGGTACGGCAGGCTCTCCGAGCAGTTCTTC. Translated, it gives CASRYGRLSEQFF.

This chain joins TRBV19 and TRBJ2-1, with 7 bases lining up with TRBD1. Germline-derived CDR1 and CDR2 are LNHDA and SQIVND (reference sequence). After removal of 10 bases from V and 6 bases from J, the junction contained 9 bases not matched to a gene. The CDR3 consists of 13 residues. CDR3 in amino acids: CATRQGVVNEQFF. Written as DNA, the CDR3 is TGTGCCACGCGACAGGGTGTAGTCAATGAGCAGTTCTTC.

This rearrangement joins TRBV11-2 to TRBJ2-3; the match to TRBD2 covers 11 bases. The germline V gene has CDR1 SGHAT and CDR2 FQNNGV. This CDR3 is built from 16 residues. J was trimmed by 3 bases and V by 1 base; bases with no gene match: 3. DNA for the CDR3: TGTGCCAGCAGCTTAGGTCTAGCGGGAGGTACAGATACGCAGTATTTT. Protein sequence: CASSLGLAGGTDTQYF.

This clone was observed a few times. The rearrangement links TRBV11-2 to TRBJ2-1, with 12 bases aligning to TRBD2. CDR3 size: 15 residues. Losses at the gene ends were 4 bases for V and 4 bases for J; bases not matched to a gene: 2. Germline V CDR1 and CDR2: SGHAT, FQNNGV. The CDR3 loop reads CASSSLAGGYNEQFF. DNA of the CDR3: TGTGCCAGCAGCTCCCTAGCGGGGGGGTACAATGAGCAGTTCTTC. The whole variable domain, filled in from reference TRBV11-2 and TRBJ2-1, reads EAGVAQSPRYKIIEKRQSVAFWCNPISGHATLYWYQQILGQGPKLLIQFQNNGVVDDSQLPKDRFSAERLKGVDSTLKIQPAKLEDSAVYLCASSSLAGGYNEQFFGPGTRLTVL.

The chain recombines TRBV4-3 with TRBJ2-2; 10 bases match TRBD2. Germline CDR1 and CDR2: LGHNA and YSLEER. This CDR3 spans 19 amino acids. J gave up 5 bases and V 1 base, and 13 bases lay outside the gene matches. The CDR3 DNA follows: TGCGCCAGCAGCCAAGTAAGCGGGCTAGCGGGAGAATGGACCGGGGAGCTGTTTTTT. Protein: CASSQVSGLAGEWTGELFF.

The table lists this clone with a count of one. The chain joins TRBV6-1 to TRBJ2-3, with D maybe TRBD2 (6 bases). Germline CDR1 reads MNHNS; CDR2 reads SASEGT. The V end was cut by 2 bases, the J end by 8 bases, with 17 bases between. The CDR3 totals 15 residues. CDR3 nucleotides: TGTGCCAGCAGTGAATGGCGGTCGGAGGGAATTACGCAGTATTTT. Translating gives CASSEWRSEGITQYF.

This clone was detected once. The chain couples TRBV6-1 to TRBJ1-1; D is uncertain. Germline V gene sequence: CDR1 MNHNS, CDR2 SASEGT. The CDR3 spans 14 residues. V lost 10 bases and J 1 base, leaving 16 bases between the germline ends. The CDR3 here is CAIRWGVKNTEAFF. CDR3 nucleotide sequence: TGTGCCATCAGGTGGGGAGTTAAGAACACTGAAGCTTTCTTT.

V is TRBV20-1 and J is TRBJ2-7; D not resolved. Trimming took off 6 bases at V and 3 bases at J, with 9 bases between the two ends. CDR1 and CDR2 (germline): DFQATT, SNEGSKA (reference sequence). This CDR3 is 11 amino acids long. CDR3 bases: TGCAGTGCCCCGACATTCTACGAGCAGTACTTC. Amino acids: CSAPTFYEQYF.

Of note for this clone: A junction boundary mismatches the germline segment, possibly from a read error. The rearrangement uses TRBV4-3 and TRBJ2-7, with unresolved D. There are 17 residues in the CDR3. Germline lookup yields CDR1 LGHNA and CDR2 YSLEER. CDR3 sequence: CASSEDNSGVSSYEQYF. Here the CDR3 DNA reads TGCGCCAGCAGCGAAGACAACTCCGGAGTTAGCTCCTACGAGCAGTACTTC.

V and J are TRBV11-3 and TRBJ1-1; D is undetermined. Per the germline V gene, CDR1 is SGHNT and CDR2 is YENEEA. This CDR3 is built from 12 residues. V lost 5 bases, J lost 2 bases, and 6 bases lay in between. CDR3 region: CASSPSNTEAFF. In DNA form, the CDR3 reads TGTGCCAGCAGCCCCAGTAACACTGAAGCTTTCTTT. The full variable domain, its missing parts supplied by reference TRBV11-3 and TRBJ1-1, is EAGVVQSPRYKIIEKKQPVAFWCNPISGHNTLYWYLQNLGQGPELLIRYENEEAVDDSQLPKDRFSAERLKGVDSTLKIQPAELGDSAVYLCASSPSNTEAFFGQGTRLTVV.

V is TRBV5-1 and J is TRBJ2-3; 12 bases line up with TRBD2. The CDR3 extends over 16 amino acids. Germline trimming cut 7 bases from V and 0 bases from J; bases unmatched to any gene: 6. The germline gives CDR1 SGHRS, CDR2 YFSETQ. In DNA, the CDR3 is TGCGCCAGCCGGCTAGCGGGAGGGCCAAGCACAGATACGCAGTATTTT. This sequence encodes CASRLAGGPSTDTQYF.

CDR3 residues: CASSTRDRVNEKLFF. The DNA for the CDR3 is TGCGCCAGCAGCACCCGGGACAGGGTTAATGAAAAACTGTTTTTT. J is TRBJ1-4 and V is TRBV4-1, with TRBD1 identical over 9 bases. V lost 5 bases and J lost 4; bases outside the gene matches: 5. The CDR3 covers 15 residues. CDR1 is MGHRA, CDR2 YSYEKL, per germline.

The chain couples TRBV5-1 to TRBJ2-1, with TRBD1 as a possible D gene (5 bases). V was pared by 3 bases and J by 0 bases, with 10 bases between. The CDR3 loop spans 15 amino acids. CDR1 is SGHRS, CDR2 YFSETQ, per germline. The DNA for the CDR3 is TGCGCCAGCAGCTCGGTAGGGGACTCCTACAATGAGCAGTTCTTC. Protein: CASSSVGDSYNEQFF. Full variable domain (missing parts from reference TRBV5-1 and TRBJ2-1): KAGVTQTPRYLIKTRGQQVTLSCSPISGHRSVSWYQQTPGQGLQFLFEYFSETQRNKGNFPGRFSGRQFSNSRSEMNVSTLELGDSALYLCASSSVGDSYNEQFFGPGTRLTVL.